The rows below give T cell receptor beta chains drawn from one sample of a study of CD8 T cells in ankylosing spondylitis. One entry per CDR3 protein results from TCRdb running MiXCR on the 5' RACE reads. Found here are about 300,000 distinct CDR3 sequences, around 20% of them singletons; the top ten hold about 3.7%. The material sequenced was blood, either unsorted or a sorted T cell fraction (not recorded which). The receptors stem from a female donor with ankylosing spondylitis or in good health (not recorded which). Each CDR3 is given with its conserved first and last residue. Fields, in order: V gene, CDR3 length, clone size, J gene, D gene, CDR3 DNA, CDR3 protein. A D gene is named only where the DNA matches it firmly. The size of a clone is reported for some rows only, either as once, few or many, or as a class for expanded clones.

>TRBV5-1|14|few|TRBJ2-3|-
TGCGCCAGCAGCCTATTCTTGTTCACAGATACGCAGTATTTT
CASSLFLFTDTQYF
>TRBV29-1|14|many|TRBJ2-5|-
TGCAGCGCTGGCCGGGACGGGACCGTGGAGACCCAGTACTTC
CSAGRDGTVETQYF
>TRBV20-1|13|-|TRBJ2-7|-
TGCAGCGTAGAGGCAGGGGGGTCCTACGAGCAGTACTTC
CSVEAGGSYEQYF
>TRBV20-1|13|-|TRBJ2-2|-
TGCAGTGCTAGCACCGGTATTCGCGGGGAGCTGTTTTTT
CSASTGIRGELFF
>TRBV6-5|15|-|TRBJ2-3|-
TGTGCCAGCAGTTCCCCGGGGGCCCCCACAGATACGCAGTATTTT
CASSSPGAPTDTQYF
>TRBV11-2|13|-|TRBJ2-3|-
TGTGCCAGCAGCTCAGCGGTTCAGGGCGCGCAGTATTTT
CASSSAVQGAQYF
>TRBV12-3/TRBV12-4|11|many|TRBJ1-1|-
TGTGCCAGCAGTTTAGGGGGTTGGGCTTTCTTT
CASSLGGWAFF
>TRBV4-3|17|many|TRBJ2-7|TRBD1
TGCGCCAGCAGCCAACATCCCGGACAGGGTGGCTCCTACGAGCAGTACTTC
CASSQHPGQGGSYEQYF
>TRBV5-4|17|-|TRBJ2-7|TRBD2
TGTGCCAGCAGCTTGGGCCTTCTAGCGGGAGTTCCCTACGAGCAGTACTTC
CASSLGLLAGVPYEQYF
>TRBV5-1|16|-|TRBJ2-3|TRBD1
TGCGCCAGCAGCTTGGGTTGGCAGGGGGCGACGGATACGCAGTATTTT
CASSLGWQGATDTQYF
>TRBV5-5|14|-|TRBJ2-3|TRBD2
TGTGCCAGCAGATTACTAGCGGCCACAGATGCGCAGTATTTT
CASRLLAATDAQYF
>TRBV6-1|15|few|TRBJ2-2|TRBD1
TGTGCCAGCAGCTCCCGACAGGGTAACACCGGGGAGCTGTTTTTT
CASSSRQGNTGELFF
>TRBV11-3|14|-|TRBJ2-7|-
TGTGCCAGCAGGTCCGGGGCCCCACCCTACGAGCAGTACTTC
CASRSGAPPYEQYF
>TRBV9|13|-|TRBJ2-7|-
TGTGCCAGCAGCGTAACAAGCCCGGGAGAGCAGTACTTC
CASSVTSPGEQYF
>TRBV12-3/TRBV12-4|16|-|TRBJ2-7|-
TGTGCCAGCAGTTTAGTCCAGAAAAAACCAAGCCACGAGCAGTACTTC
CASSLVQKKPSHEQYF
>TRBV5-6|16|-|TRBJ2-1|TRBD1
TGTGCCAGCAGCCCGGACACAGGGGGCAAGTACAATGAGCAGTTCTTC
CASSPDTGGKYNEQFF
>TRBV7-2|13|-|TRBJ2-5|-
TGTGCCAGCAGCTACGAACCTCAAGAGACCCAGTACTTC
CASSYEPQETQYF
>TRBV10-3|13|few|TRBJ2-7|TRBD2
TGTGCCATCAGTTCCAGCGGGAGCTACGAGCAGTACTTC
CAISSSGSYEQYF